The text below deals with one T cell receptor (beta chain). There are 13 residues in the CDR3. Germline V lookup: CDR1 LNHDA, CDR2 SQIVND (reference sequence). The data originate from a study of blood T cells in healthy people across ages. A sample-barcoded 5' primer and a J-beta primer mix were used in a second PCR of roughly 7 to 11 cycles. TCRdb called the 5' RACE reads again in MiXCR, with one record for every CDR3 protein. The sample holds over a million distinct CDR3 sequences; about 23% are singletons and the top ten take about 0.69%. The sample also formed part of further work on T cells of mothers and their children.

The specimen was blood. V usage is TRBV19 and J usage is TRBJ2-5; 7 bases are shared with TRBD2. The DNA matches TRBJ2-7 better at its end, which makes the J call doubtful. This clonotype was sampled from a girl aged 2 to 10 in good health. In nucleotides, the CDR3 is TGTGCCAGTAGTAGGACTAGGGTCTACGAGCAGTACTTC. Translating gives CASSRTRVYEQYF.